Listed here are 3 T cell receptor beta chains from one sample, sequenced in a study of T cell responses to AZD1222 COVID-19 vaccine. Assay: immunoSEQ multiplex PCR; the TCRdb copy retains only in-frame clones and omits some. The table shows approximately 100,000 clones, with 90% occurring only once. The source material was peripheral blood, sampled on day 0 of AZD1222 vaccination. Source of these receptors: an adult in good health.

The chain combines TRBV30 with TRBJ1-2; D not certain. The CDR3 is 12 amino acids. Trimming took 0 bases from V and 6 from J, leaving 8 bases between them. Germline CDR1 is GTSNPN and CDR2 is SVGIG (reference sequence). In DNA, the CDR3 is TGTGCCTGGAGTGTAACTGGGGATGGCTACACCTTC. It yields the protein CAWSVTGDGYTF.

This clone was recorded only once. This chain uses TRBV19 with TRBJ2-1, with TRBD1 as a possible D gene (6 bases). Trimming stripped 4 bases from V and 3 bases from J, with 10 bases between. Germline loops: CDR1 LNHDA, CDR2 SQIVND (reference sequence). The CDR3 spans 14 residues. In DNA, the CDR3 is TGTGCCAGTAGTAGGGACATCGGCTACAATGAGCAGTTCTTC. This gives the protein CASSRDIGYNEQFF. Supplemented by reference TRBV19 and TRBJ2-1, the full variable domain reads DGGITQSPKYLFRKEGQNVTLSCEQNLNHDAMYWYRQDPGQGLRLIYYSQIVNDFQKGDIAEGYSVSREKKESFPLTVTSAQKNPTAFYLCASSRDIGYNEQFFGPGTRLTVL.

The chain links TRBV6-6 to TRBJ2-5, with D unresolved. Germline CDR1 reads MNHNY; CDR2 reads SVGAGI (reference sequence). V shed 3 bases and J shed 3 bases, with 2 bases lying between them. The CDR3 covers 11 residues. The CDR3, as DNA: TGTGCCAGCAGTTATGAAGAGACCCAGTACTTC. This translates into CASSYEETQYF.